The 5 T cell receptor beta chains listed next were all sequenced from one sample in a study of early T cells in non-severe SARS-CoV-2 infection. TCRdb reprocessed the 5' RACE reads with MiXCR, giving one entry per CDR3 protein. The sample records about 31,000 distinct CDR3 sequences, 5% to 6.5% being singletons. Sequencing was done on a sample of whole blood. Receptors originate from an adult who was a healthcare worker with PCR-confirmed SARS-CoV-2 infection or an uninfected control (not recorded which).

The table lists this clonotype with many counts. For the CDR3, the DNA is TGTGCCAGCAGTTTAACTCTCGGGTTTGCGGATGGCTACACCTTC. It specifies CASSLTLGFADGYTF. The rearrangement links TRBV12-3 or TRBV12-4 to TRBJ1-2; D remains unclear. Trimming left V 2 bases short and J 6 bases short, with 16 bases between. CDR3 size: 15 residues.

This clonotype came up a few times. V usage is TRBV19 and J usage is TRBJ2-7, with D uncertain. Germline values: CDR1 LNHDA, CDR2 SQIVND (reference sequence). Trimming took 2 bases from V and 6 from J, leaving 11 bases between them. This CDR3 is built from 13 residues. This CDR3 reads CASSIRGVLEQYF. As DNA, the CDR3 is TGTGCCAGTAGTATACGTGGGGTACTCGAGCAGTACTTC.

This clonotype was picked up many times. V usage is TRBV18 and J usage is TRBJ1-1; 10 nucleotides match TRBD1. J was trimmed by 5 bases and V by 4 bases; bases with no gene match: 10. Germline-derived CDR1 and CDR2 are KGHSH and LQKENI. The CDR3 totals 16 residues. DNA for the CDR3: TGTGCCAGCTCACGAATGACAGGGGGCGCGGTTACTGAAGCTTTCTTT. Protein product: CASSRMTGGAVTEAFF.

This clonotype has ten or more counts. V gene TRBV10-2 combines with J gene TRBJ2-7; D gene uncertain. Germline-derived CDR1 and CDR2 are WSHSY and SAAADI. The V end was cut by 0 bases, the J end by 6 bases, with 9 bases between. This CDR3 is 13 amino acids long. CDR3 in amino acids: CASSESRSLEQYF. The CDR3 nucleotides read TGCGCCAGCAGTGAGTCGAGAAGCCTCGAGCAGTACTTC.

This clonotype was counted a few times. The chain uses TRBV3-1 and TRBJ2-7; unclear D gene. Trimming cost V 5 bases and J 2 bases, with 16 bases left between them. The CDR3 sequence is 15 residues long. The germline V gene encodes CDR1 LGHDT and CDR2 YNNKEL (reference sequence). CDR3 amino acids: CASSSRGATTYEQYF. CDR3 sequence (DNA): TGTGCCAGCAGCTCGAGAGGTGCTACAACCTACGAGCAGTACTTC.